The 13 T cell receptor beta chains reported below all come from one sample, sequenced in a study of spatial heterogeneity in lung cancer. MiXCR, run by TCRdb on the 5' RACE reads, gives a single entry per CDR3 protein. The sample lists around 30,000 distinct CDR3 sequences, around 6% occurring once. Sample time point: blood at routine non-recurrence follow-up after resection. From tumor, nontumor lung or frozen PBMC, whole RNA was taken unsorted for sequencing. Sequencing used PBMCs, obtained at follow-up. The receptors were gathered from a male donor with early-stage non-small cell lung cancer.

The sample holds many counts of this clonotype. CDR3 sequence: CASSLLGDRVQPQHF. Here the CDR3 DNA reads TGCGCCAGCAGCCTTTTGGGGGACAGGGTCCAGCCCCAGCATTTT. This chain uses TRBV5-1 with TRBJ1-5; 9 bases fit TRBD1. Germline loops: CDR1 SGHRS, CDR2 YFSETQ. The junction had 9 bases not matched to a gene; V was cut back by 4 bases and J by 7 bases. This CDR3 has 15 residues.

For this clonotype: A read error is possible here, since a much larger clone lies one base away. This chain joins TRBV27 and TRBJ1-2; possible D gene TRBD1, 6 bases. Germline CDR1 and CDR2: MNHEY and SMNVEV (reference sequence). The CDR3 extends over 13 amino acids. The CDR3 here is CASSLGRGDGCTF. The CDR3 nucleotides are TGTGCCAGCAGTCTAGGGAGGGGGGACGGCTGCACCTTC.

This clonotype was observed at least ten times. The rearrangement joins TRBV28 to TRBJ1-1; 8 bases are shared with TRBD1. Germline CDR1 MDHEN, CDR2 SYDVKM. The CDR3 has 13 amino acids. The V gene end was trimmed by 6 bases and the J gene end by 5 bases; junction bases not matched to a gene: 5. CDR3 sequence (DNA): TGTGCCAGCAGCGGACAGGGTCGGACTGAAGCTTTCTTT. The encoded protein is CASSGQGRTEAFF.

The chain carries TRBV6-2 or TRBV6-3 and TRBJ2-7; D may be TRBD2 (6 bases). From germline, CDR1 is MNHEY and CDR2 SVGEGT. V was shortened by 2 bases and J by 1 base, with 9 bases between the two germline ends. The CDR3 totals 14 residues. The CDR3, as DNA: TGTGCCAGCAGTTACGCGGGGACGTCCTACGAGCAGTACTTC. Amino acid sequence: CASSYAGTSYEQYF.

This clonotype was seen repeatedly, ten times or more. The rearrangement joins TRBV11-2 to TRBJ2-1; 7 bases line up with TRBD2. Germline values: CDR1 SGHAT, CDR2 FQNNGV. The ends lost 4 bases at V and 6 bases at J; junction bases unmatched: 12. The length of the CDR3 is 16 residues. DNA for the CDR3: TGTGCCAGCAGCTCAGGGACTAACTCTTACGGCAATGAGCAGTTCTTC. Encoded protein: CASSSGTNSYGNEQFF.

This clonotype was seen repeatedly, ten times or more. V usage is TRBV20-1 and J usage is TRBJ1-4, with a weak D call TRBD1 (6 bases). V gave up 5 bases and J gave up 2 bases, with 9 bases separating them. The V gene's germline CDR1 is DFQATT and CDR2 SNEGSKA (reference sequence). This CDR3 is 13 amino acids long. The CDR3, as DNA: TGCAGTGCTCCGGGGGGCACTAATGAAAAACTGTTTTTT. Translating gives CSAPGGTNEKLFF.

By its share, this clonotype is medium-sized. The CDR3 DNA reads TGTGCCAGCGGTCGAAGGGGACTATACAATGAGCAGTTCTTC. It encodes CASGRRGLYNEQFF. The chain employs TRBV7-2 and TRBJ2-1; 7 bases agree with TRBD2. Trimming took 8 bases from V and 4 from J; bases not matched to a gene: 8. This CDR3 spans 14 amino acids. Germline loops: CDR1 SGHTA, CDR2 FQGNSA.

This clonotype is categorized as medium-sized. This chain joins TRBV29-1 and TRBJ2-5, with 8 positions matching TRBD2. The CDR3 extends over 13 amino acids. Germline assignment: CDR1 SQVTM and CDR2 ANQGSEA. After removal of 8 bases from V and 5 bases from J, the junction contained 10 bases not matched to a gene. CDR3 coding DNA: TGCAGCCTCGGAGCGGGAGTCGGGGAGACCCAGTACTTC. Residues: CSLGAGVGETQYF. Full variable domain (rest looked up from reference TRBV29-1 and TRBJ2-5): SAVISQKPSRDICQRGTSLTIQCQVDSQVTMMFWYRQQPGQSLTLIATANQGSEATYESGFVIDKFPISRPNLTFSTLTVSNMSPEDSSIYLCSLGAGVGETQYFGPGTRLLVL.

This clonotype was picked up many times. The V gene is TRBV6-2 or TRBV6-3, the J gene TRBJ2-2, with TRBD1 matching over 10 bases. In germline, CDR1 is MNHEY, CDR2 SVGEGT. The V and J ends lost 5 bases and 3 bases, in that order; junction bases with no gene match: 18. The CDR3 length is 20 residues. In DNA form, the CDR3 reads TGTGCCAGCAGTACCCGGGACAGGGGTCGCGAGCGGGACGACACCGGGGAGCTGTTTTTT. Translated: CASSTRDRGRERDDTGELFF.

The chain is built from TRBV19 and TRBJ1-4; D uncertain. The V gene's germline CDR1 is LNHDA and CDR2 SQIVND (reference sequence). The CDR3 extends over 14 amino acids. Between the trimmed V and J ends, which lost 0 bases and 0 bases, there was a span of 2 bases. The CDR3 here is CASSIEATNEKLFF. The CDR3 nucleotides are TGTGCCAGTAGTATAGAGGCAACTAATGAAAAACTGTTTTTT. The full variable domain, rest sourced from reference TRBV19 and TRBJ1-4, is DGGITQSPKYLFRKEGQNVTLSCEQNLNHDAMYWYRQDPGQGLRLIYYSQIVNDFQKGDIAEGYSVSREKKESFPLTVTSAQKNPTAFYLCASSIEATNEKLFFGSGTQLSVL.

The chain combines TRBV2 with TRBJ2-7; a possible D gene is TRBD1 (6 bases). Trimming cost V 3 bases and J 2 bases, with 11 bases left between them. The CDR3 loop spans 14 amino acids. In germline, CDR1 is SNHLY, CDR2 FYNNEI. In DNA, the CDR3 is TGTGCCAGCAGTGAGGAAGAGGGGGCCTACGAGCAGTACTTC. Translating it yields CASSEEEGAYEQYF.

This clonotype was seen at least ten times. Here the CDR3 reads CSARDHRDTEAFF. The DNA of the CDR3 is TGCAGTGCTAGAGATCACAGGGACACTGAAGCTTTCTTT. J is TRBJ1-1 and V is TRBV20-1, with D perhaps matching TRBD1 (6 bases). Germline V CDR1 and CDR2: DFQATT, SNEGSKA (reference sequence). V was trimmed by 0 bases and J by 3 bases, leaving 8 bases between them. The CDR3 runs to 13 residues.

This clonotype occurred many times. This sequence joins TRBV7-8 and TRBJ2-7; no clear D. V shed 0 bases and J shed 3 bases, with 3 bases lying between them. This CDR3 has 12 residues. Germline CDR1 SGHVS, CDR2 FQNEAQ. CDR3 bases: TGTGCCAGCAGCTTAGCCGTCTACGAGCAGTACGTC. This gives the protein CASSLAVYEQYV.